The subject of this entry is one TCR beta chain. The data originate from a study of shared clonotypes between healthy human individuals. Original handling: ImmunoSEQ supplied junction-only sequences lacking quality scores, so filtering was different. Profiling relied on immunoSEQ multiplex PCR, and the TCRdb table lists in-frame clones only, not all of them. V, J and clone size derive from that table, while D and trimming were established from the DNA sequence. This sample has approximately 2,200,000 clones, with 85% to 95% found just once. Per germline, CDR1 SGHAT and CDR2 FQNNGV. Trimming took off 0 bases at V and 5 bases at J, with 13 bases between the two ends. The CDR3 runs to 16 residues. CD45RO-negative, CCR7-selected cells formed the naive CD8 fraction, which excluded terminally differentiated effector memory CD45RA+ cells.

The sequence derives from a man between 18 and 35 years old in good health. Some clones in this sample may be carry-over from other donors' samples. The specimen was naive CD8+ T cells from PBMCs. The chain uses TRBV11-2 and TRBJ1-4; no clear D gene. The CDR3 sequence: CASSLEGRSLNEKLFF. CDR3 sequence (DNA): TGTGCCAGCAGCTTAGAGGGCCGTTCTTTGAATGAAAAACTGTTTTTT.